The 22 T cell receptor beta chains below were found in one sample sequenced in a study of blood T cell repertoires in COVID-19. TCRdb's table, derived via immunoSEQ multiplex PCR, lists solely in-frame clones and lacks some. Among about 74,000 clones listed, roughly four fifths were seen once. What was sequenced was peripheral blood. These receptors were collected from a man in his 70s with acute or convalescent COVID-19.

V usage is TRBV5-8 and J usage is TRBJ1-5; 9 bases align to TRBD1. With 2 bases clipped from V and 6 bases from J, the junction kept 6 bases outside the gene matches. The CDR3 is made up of 15 amino acids. The germline CDR1 and CDR2 sequences are SGHTS and YDEGEE. CDR3 nucleotide sequence: TGTGCCAGCAGCTTATGGGACAGGGTCTGTCAGCCCCAGCATTTT. Translation: CASSLWDRVCQPQHF. The variable domain in full, completed from reference TRBV5-8 and TRBJ1-5, reads EAGVTQSPTHLIKTRGQQATLRCSPISGHTSVYWYQQALGLGLQFLLWYDEGEERNRGNFPPRFSGRQFPNYSSELNVNALELEDSALYLCASSLWDRVCQPQHFGDGTRLSIL.

This clone was seen a few times. The chain employs TRBV7-2 and TRBJ2-2; 7 nucleotides align to TRBD2. This CDR3 region has 14 residues. The V gene's germline CDR1 is SGHTA and CDR2 FQGNSA. The trim removed 4 bases at V and 6 bases at J, leaving 5 bases unmatched. CDR3 residues: CASSSRAGAGELFF. CDR3 coding DNA: TGTGCCAGCAGCTCGCGGGCGGGGGCCGGGGAGCTGTTTTTT.

The V gene is TRBV19, the J gene TRBJ2-5; 7 nucleotides line up with TRBD1. J lost 3 bases, V lost 5 bases, and 9 bases had no gene match. Germline V CDR1 and CDR2: LNHDA, SQIVND (reference sequence). The CDR3 sequence is 15 residues long. The CDR3: CASSVQTGTEETQYF. The CDR3 region has the DNA TGTGCCAGTAGTGTTCAGACAGGGACCGAAGAGACCCAGTACTTC.

The J gene is TRBJ1-1, the V gene TRBV9; weak D call: TRBD1 (5 bases). This CDR3 region has 15 residues. Trimming stripped 0 bases from V and 1 base from J, with 10 bases between. In germline, CDR1 is SGDLS, CDR2 YYNGEE. CDR3 sequence (DNA): TGTGCCAGCAGCGTAGTATACGGGGGGAACACTGAAGCTTTCTTT. It specifies CASSVVYGGNTEAFF.

CDR3 region: CASSPGGGAVYEQYF. The CDR3, as DNA: TGTGCCAGCAGCCCCGGAGGAGGGGCCGTCTACGAGCAGTACTTC. The chain carries TRBV5-4 and TRBJ2-7; TRBD2 is a possible D gene (6 bases). The CDR3 sequence is 15 residues long. Trimming pared 4 bases from V and 3 bases from J, leaving 17 bases between. Germline V gene data show CDR1 as SGHNT and CDR2 as YYREEE (reference sequence).

The chain uses TRBV28 and TRBJ1-3; D not certain. Per the germline V gene, CDR1 is MDHEN and CDR2 is SYDVKM. Trimming pared 0 bases from V and 2 bases from J, leaving 8 bases between. The CDR3 extends over 15 amino acids. For the CDR3, the DNA is TGTGCCAGCAGTTTATGGTCTCAGGCTGGAAACACCATATATTTT. It codes for CASSLWSQAGNTIYF.

J is TRBJ2-7 and V is TRBV6-2 or TRBV6-3; 11 bases map to TRBD2. Per the germline V gene, CDR1 is MNHEY and CDR2 is SVGEGT. This CDR3 has 21 amino acids. V gave up 3 bases and J gave up 0 bases; unmatched junction bases: 19. The CDR3: CASSYRFELWLAGGDSYEQYF. The CDR3 coding sequence is TGTGCCAGCAGTTATCGCTTCGAATTATGGTTAGCGGGAGGGGACTCCTACGAGCAGTACTTC.

This clone was observed a few times. Here the CDR3 DNA reads TGTGCCATCAGTGAGTCGATCGTGGCGGGCGGCTACACCTTC. Protein: CAISESIVAGGYTF. The chain employs TRBV10-3 and TRBJ1-2, with D hard to call. Looked up from germline, CDR1 is ENHRY and CDR2 is SYGVKD. The CDR3 length is 14 residues. Trimming took 0 bases from V and 8 from J, leaving 13 bases between them.

V is TRBV5-6 and J is TRBJ2-7; 8 bases match TRBD1. J gave up 3 bases and V 5 bases, and 10 bases lay outside the gene matches. Germline CDR1 is SGHDT and CDR2 is YYEEEE. The CDR3 loop spans 15 amino acids. The CDR3 is CASSLESRGLYEQYF. The CDR3 DNA follows: TGTGCCAGCAGTTTAGAATCCAGGGGGCTCTACGAGCAGTACTTC.

V usage is TRBV4-1 and J usage is TRBJ2-1; TRBD2 agrees at 10 bases. From germline, CDR1 is MGHRA and CDR2 YSYEKL. This CDR3 contains 15 residues. J was trimmed by 6 bases and V by 4 bases; bases with no gene match: 6. CDR3 DNA: TGCGCCAGCAGCCTTCCCGGGACTAGCGTCAATGAGCAGTTCTTC. This codes for CASSLPGTSVNEQFF.

This chain joins TRBV19 and TRBJ1-4; D may be TRBD1 (5 bases). CDR3 length: 15 amino acids. Trimming removed 6 bases from V and 5 bases from J, with 16 bases in between. Germline CDR1 is LNHDA and CDR2 is SQIVND (reference sequence). Here the CDR3 reads CASRRIGEGNEKLFF. The CDR3 DNA reads as TGTGCCAGTAGACGAATAGGGGAGGGGAATGAAAAACTGTTTTTT. The complete variable domain, with remaining parts taken from reference TRBV19 and TRBJ1-4, reads DGGITQSPKYLFRKEGQNVTLSCEQNLNHDAMYWYRQDPGQGLRLIYYSQIVNDFQKGDIAEGYSVSREKKESFPLTVTSAQKNPTAFYLCASRRIGEGNEKLFFGSGTQLSVL.

This clone has a single count. The chain uses TRBV5-5 and TRBJ2-7; 7 nucleotides match TRBD1. V was clipped by 4 bases and J by 1 base; unmatched bases: 11. The CDR3 totals 16 residues. CDR1 is SGHKS, CDR2 YYEKEE, per germline (reference sequence). The CDR3 protein is CASSGALDRSSYEQYF. For the CDR3, the DNA is TGTGCCAGCAGCGGAGCCCTGGACAGGTCGTCCTACGAGCAGTACTTC.

The chain has TRBV4-1 and TRBJ1-5; TRBD1 is a possible D gene (6 bases). The V and J ends lost 4 bases and 7 bases respectively, with 17 bases between them. CDR1 and CDR2 from the germline V gene are MGHRA and YSYEKL. The CDR3 has 15 residues. CDR3 sequence reads: CASSRSTNGGQPQHF. Written as DNA, the CDR3 is TGCGCCAGCAGCCGCTCGACTAATGGGGGCCAGCCCCAGCATTTT.

The gene calls are TRBV3-1 (or the pseudogene TRBV3-2) and TRBJ2-5; 8 bases map to TRBD1. The trim removed 6 bases at V and 5 bases at J, leaving 8 bases unmatched. The CDR3 sequence is 14 residues long. The germline CDR1 and CDR2 sequences are LGHDT and YNNKEL (reference sequence). As DNA, the CDR3 is TGTGCCAGCAGGAAAGAACAGGGGGGTGAGACCCAGTACTTC. This translates into CASRKEQGGETQYF.

The CDR3 loop is CATSPGGGTGELFF. The CDR3 DNA reads TGTGCCACCAGTCCGGGAGGGGGCACCGGGGAGCTGTTTTTT. V gene TRBV24-1 combines with J gene TRBJ2-2; 8 nucleotides line up with TRBD2. The CDR3 loop spans 14 amino acids. Germline V gene data show CDR1 as KGHDR and CDR2 as SFDVKD. V lost 6 bases and J lost 4; bases outside the gene matches: 3.

The chain couples TRBV19 to TRBJ1-1; tentatively, D is TRBD1 (6 bases). Germline V gene sequence: CDR1 LNHDA, CDR2 SQIVND (reference sequence). This CDR3 contains 15 residues. Trimming removed 4 bases at V and 3 bases at J, with 15 bases between. CDR3 DNA: TGTGCCAGTAGTACTACAGGGAAGGGGCACACTGAAGCTTTCTTT. Its translation is CASSTTGKGHTEAFF.

Points on this clone: This sample also contains other DNA sequences that code for the same CDR3. V gene TRBV7-9 combines with J gene TRBJ2-1; no clear D gene. The CDR3 is 15 amino acids. Germline V gene sequence: CDR1 SEHNR, CDR2 FQNEAQ (reference sequence). V was cut by 2 bases and J by 0 bases, with 8 bases left in between. The CDR3 DNA follows: TGTGCCAGCAGCTTAAGACTGGACTCCTACAATGAGCAGTTCTTC. It yields the protein CASSLRLDSYNEQFF.

There are a few counts of this clone. V usage is TRBV5-6 and J usage is TRBJ1-5, with 7 bases identical to TRBD1. Germline V lookup: CDR1 SGHDT, CDR2 YYEEEE. This CDR3 region has 15 residues. Trimming removed 3 bases from V and 7 bases from J; junction bases left unmatched: 10. CDR3 coding DNA: TGTGCCAGCAGCTCGTTACAGGGGACGTTACAGCCCCAGCATTTT. This sequence encodes CASSSLQGTLQPQHF.

The gene calls are TRBV24-1 and TRBJ1-6; 9 bases are a match to TRBD1. V dropped 9 bases and J dropped 0; count of bases not matched to a gene: 11. This CDR3 is 18 amino acids long. Germline assignment: CDR1 KGHDR and CDR2 SFDVKD. The CDR3 coding sequence is TGTGCCACCCTAAAGGGACAGGGTACCCGCTCCTATAATTCACCCCTCCACTTT. Amino acid sequence: CATLKGQGTRSYNSPLHF.

This clone has a count of ten or more. V usage is TRBV4-1 and J usage is TRBJ2-2; 9 bases match TRBD2. From germline, CDR1 is MGHRA and CDR2 YSYEKL. The CDR3 has 18 amino acids. V lost 1 base and J lost 3; bases outside the gene matches: 9. The CDR3 loop is CASSQARLQREDTGELFF. The CDR3 DNA follows: TGCGCCAGCAGCCAAGCGAGGCTACAGCGGGAGGACACCGGGGAGCTGTTTTTT.

This chain uses TRBV7-9 with TRBJ1-5; the D gene is possibly TRBD1 (5 bases). Germline CDR1 is SEHNR and CDR2 is FQNEAQ (reference sequence). CDR3 length: 15 amino acids. Trimming pared 3 bases from V and 0 bases from J, leaving 9 bases between. In nucleotides, the CDR3 is TGTGCCAGCAGCTTGGCGGGGGATAGCAATCAGCCCCAGCATTTT. The encoded protein is CASSLAGDSNQPQHF.

The chain has TRBV19 and TRBJ1-5; 9 bases align to TRBD1. The trim removed 0 bases at V and 3 bases at J, leaving 12 bases unmatched. The germline V gene encodes CDR1 LNHDA and CDR2 SQIVND (reference sequence). This CDR3 has 19 residues. The CDR3 bases are TGTGCCAGTAGTATAGACCCAGGACAGGGGTGGGTGGTCAATCAGCCCCAGCATTTT. It codes for CASSIDPGQGWVVNQPQHF.